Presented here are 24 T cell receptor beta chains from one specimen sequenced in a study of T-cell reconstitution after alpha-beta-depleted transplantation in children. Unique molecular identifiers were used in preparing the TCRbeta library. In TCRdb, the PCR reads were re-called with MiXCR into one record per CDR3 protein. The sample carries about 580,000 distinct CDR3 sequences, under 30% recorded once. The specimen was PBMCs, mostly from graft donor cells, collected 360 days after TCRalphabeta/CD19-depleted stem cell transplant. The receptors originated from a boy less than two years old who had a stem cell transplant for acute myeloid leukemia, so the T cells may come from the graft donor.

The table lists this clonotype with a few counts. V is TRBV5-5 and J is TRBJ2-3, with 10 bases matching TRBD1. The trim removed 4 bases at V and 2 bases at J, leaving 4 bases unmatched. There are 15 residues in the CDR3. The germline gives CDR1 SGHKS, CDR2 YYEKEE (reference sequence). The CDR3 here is CASSRDRGYTDTQYF. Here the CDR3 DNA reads TGTGCCAGCAGCCGGGACAGGGGCTACACAGATACGCAGTATTTT.

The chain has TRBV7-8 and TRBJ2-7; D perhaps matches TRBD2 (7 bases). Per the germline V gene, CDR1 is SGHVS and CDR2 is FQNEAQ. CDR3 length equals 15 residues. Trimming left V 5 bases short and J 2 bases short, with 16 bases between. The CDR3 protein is CASSLGGTRTYEQYF. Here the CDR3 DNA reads TGTGCCAGCAGCCTCGGGGGGACACGGACCTACGAGCAGTACTTC.

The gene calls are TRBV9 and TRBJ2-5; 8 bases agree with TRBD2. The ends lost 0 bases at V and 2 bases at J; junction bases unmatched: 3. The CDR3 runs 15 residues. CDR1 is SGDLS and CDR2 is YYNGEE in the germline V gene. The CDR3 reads CASSVGTSPQETQYF. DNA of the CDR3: TGTGCCAGCAGCGTAGGGACTAGCCCACAAGAGACCCAGTACTTC.

The CDR3 coding sequence is TGCGCCAGCAGCCAGGGGACAGGGGGCGATGGCAATCAGCCCCAGCATTTT. It encodes CASSQGTGGDGNQPQHF. The chain employs TRBV4-1 and TRBJ1-5; 12 bases align to TRBD1. The CDR3 consists of 17 residues. Germline assignment: CDR1 MGHRA and CDR2 YSYEKL. V shed 3 bases and J 2 bases; nucleotides not matched to a gene: 5.

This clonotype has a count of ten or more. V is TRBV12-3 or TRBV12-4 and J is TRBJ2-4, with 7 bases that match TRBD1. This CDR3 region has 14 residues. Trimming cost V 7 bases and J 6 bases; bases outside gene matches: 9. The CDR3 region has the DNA TGTGCCAGCAACCTCCCGGGACAGACAAACATTCAGTACTTC. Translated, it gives CASNLPGQTNIQYF.

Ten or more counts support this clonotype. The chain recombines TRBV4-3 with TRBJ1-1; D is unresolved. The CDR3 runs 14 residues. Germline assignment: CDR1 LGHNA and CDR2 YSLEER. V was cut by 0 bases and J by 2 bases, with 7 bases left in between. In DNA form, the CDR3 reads TGCGCCAGCAGCCAAGATGTGGTAAACACTGAAGCTTTCTTT. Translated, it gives CASSQDVVNTEAFF.

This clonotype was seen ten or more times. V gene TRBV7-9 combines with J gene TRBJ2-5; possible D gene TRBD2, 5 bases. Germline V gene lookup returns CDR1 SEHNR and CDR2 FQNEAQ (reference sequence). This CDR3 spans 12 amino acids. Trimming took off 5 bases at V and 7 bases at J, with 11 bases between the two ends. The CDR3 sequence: CASSRDGRTQYF. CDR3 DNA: TGTGCCAGCAGCCGGGATGGGAGGACCCAGTACTTC.

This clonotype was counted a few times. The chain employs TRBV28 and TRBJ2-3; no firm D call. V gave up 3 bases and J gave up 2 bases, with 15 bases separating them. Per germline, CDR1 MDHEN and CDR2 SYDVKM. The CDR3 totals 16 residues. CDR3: CASSFEGEVHTDTQYF. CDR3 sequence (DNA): TGTGCCAGCAGTTTTGAAGGTGAAGTTCACACAGATACGCAGTATTTT.

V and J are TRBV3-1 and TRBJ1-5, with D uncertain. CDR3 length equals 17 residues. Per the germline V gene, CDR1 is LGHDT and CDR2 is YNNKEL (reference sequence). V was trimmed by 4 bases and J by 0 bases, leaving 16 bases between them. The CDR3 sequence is CASSRSLATYSNQPQHF. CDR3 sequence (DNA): TGTGCCAGCAGCCGATCCCTCGCAACCTATAGCAATCAGCCCCAGCATTTT.

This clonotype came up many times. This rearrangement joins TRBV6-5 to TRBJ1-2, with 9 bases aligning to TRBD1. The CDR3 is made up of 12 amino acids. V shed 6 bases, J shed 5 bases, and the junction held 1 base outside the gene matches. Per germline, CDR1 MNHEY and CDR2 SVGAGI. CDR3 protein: CASRDRGYGYTF. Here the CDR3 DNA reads TGTGCCAGCAGGGACAGGGGTTATGGCTACACCTTC.

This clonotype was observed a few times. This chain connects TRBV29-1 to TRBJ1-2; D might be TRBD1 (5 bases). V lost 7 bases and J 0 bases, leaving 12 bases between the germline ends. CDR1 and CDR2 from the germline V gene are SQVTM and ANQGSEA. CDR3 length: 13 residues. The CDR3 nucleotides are TGCAGCGCCACTGCAGGGACTAACTATGGCTACACCTTC. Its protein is CSATAGTNYGYTF.

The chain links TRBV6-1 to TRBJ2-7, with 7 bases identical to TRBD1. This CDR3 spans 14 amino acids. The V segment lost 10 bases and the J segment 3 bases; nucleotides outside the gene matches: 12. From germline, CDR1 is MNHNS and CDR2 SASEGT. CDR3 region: CATGLVGGSYEQYF. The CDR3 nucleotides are TGTGCCACTGGATTGGTAGGGGGCAGCTACGAGCAGTACTTC.

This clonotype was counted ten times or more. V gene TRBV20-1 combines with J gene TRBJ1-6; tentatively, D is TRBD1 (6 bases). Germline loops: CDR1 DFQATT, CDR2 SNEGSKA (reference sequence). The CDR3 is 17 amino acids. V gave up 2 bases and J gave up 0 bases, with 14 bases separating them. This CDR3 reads CSARKRGGSSYNSPLHF. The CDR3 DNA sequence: TGCAGTGCTAGAAAAAGGGGGGGGAGCTCCTATAATTCACCCCTCCACTTT.

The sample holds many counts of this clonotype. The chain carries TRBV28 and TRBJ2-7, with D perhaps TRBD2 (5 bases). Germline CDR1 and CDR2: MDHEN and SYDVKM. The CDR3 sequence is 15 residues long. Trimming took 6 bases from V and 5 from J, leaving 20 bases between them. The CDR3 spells CASSLRSEGRNEQYV. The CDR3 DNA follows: TGTGCCAGCAGCCTCCGCTCAGAGGGTAGGAACGAGCAGTACGTC.

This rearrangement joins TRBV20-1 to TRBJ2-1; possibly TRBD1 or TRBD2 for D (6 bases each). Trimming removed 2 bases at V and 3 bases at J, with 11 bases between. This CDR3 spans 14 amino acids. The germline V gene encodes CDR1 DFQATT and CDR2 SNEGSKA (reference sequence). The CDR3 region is CSARRGPLYNEQFF. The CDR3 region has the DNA TGCAGTGCTAGACGGGGGCCCCTCTACAATGAGCAGTTCTTC.

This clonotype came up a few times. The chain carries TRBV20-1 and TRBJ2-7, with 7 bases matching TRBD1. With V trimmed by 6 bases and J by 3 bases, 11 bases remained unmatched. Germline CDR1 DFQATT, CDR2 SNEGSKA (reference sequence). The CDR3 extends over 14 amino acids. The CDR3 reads CSALRGQPNYEQYV. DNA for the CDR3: TGCAGTGCCCTGAGGGGACAGCCGAACTACGAGCAGTACGTC.

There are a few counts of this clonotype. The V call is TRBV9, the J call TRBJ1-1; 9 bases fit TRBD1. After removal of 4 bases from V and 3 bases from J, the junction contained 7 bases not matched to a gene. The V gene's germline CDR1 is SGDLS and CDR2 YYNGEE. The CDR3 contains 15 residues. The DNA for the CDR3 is TGTGCCAGCAGCACTTGGACAGGGGCGGACACTGAAGCTTTCTTT. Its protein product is CASSTWTGADTEAFF.

Here the CDR3 DNA reads TGTGCCAGCAGCTCCGAACAGGCATTCGCTGGCTACACCTTC. The encoded protein is CASSSEQAFAGYTF. This chain joins TRBV7-9 and TRBJ1-2; D might be TRBD1 (5 bases). Per germline, CDR1 SEHNR and CDR2 FQNEAQ (reference sequence). The CDR3 runs 14 residues. With 4 bases removed from V and 7 bases from J, the gap between germline ends came to 16 bases. Combining the CDR3 with reference TRBV7-9 and TRBJ1-2 gives the whole variable domain DTGVSQNPRHKITKRGQNVTFRCDPISEHNRLYWYRQTLGQGPEFLTYFQNEAQLEKSRLLSDRFSAERPKGSFSTLEIQRTEQGDSAMYLCASSSEQAFAGYTFGSGTRLTVV.

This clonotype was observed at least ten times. This chain's CDR3 is CASSFTTDTQYF. In nucleotides, the CDR3 is TGCGCCAGCAGCTTCACCACAGATACGCAGTATTTT. The rearrangement uses TRBV5-1 and TRBJ2-3; no clear D. CDR3 length equals 12 residues. Trimming cost V 2 bases and J 2 bases, with 3 bases left between them. The germline V gene encodes CDR1 SGHRS and CDR2 YFSETQ.

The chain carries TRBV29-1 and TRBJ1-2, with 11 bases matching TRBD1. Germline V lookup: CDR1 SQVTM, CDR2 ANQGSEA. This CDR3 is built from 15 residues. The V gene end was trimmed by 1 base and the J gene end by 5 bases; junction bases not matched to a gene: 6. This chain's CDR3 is CSVEAMGQGDYGYTF. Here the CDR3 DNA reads TGCAGCGTTGAAGCCATGGGACAGGGGGATTATGGCTACACCTTC.

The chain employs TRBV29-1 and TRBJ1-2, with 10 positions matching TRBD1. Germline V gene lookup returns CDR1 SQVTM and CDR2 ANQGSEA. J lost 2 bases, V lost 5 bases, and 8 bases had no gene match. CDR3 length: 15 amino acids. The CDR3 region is CSVLGQGEWNYGYTF. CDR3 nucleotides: TGCAGCGTTCTCGGACAGGGGGAATGGAACTATGGCTACACCTTC.

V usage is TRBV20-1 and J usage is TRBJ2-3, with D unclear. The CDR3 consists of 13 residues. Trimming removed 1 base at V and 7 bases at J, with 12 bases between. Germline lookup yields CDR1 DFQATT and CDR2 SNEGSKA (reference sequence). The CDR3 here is CSARAYQAYTQYF. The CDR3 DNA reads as TGCAGTGCTAGAGCTTACCAGGCTTATACGCAGTATTTT.

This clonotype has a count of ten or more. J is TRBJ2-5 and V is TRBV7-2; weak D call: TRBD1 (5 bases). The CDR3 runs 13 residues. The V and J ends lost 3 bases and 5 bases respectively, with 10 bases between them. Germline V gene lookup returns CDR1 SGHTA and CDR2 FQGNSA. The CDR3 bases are TGTGCCAGCAGCTTGGCAGGGCCGGAGACCCAGTACTTC. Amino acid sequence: CASSLAGPETQYF.

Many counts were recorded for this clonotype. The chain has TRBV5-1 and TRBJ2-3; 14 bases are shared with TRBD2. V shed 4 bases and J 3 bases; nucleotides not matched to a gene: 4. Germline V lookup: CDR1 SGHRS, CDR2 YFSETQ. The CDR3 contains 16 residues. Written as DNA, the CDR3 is TGCGCCAGCAGCAAACGGACTAGCGGGGGGACAGATACGCAGTATTTT. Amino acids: CASSKRTSGGTDTQYF.